The 9 T cell receptor beta chains given below trace back to one sample, sequenced in a study of T cells in Graves' hyperthyroidism and ophthalmopathy. RNA transcripts were the template for amplifying TCR beta CDR3 regions. The TCR CDR3 first-round RT-PCR relied on the HTBI primer set. TCRdb itself ran the multiplex PCR reads through MiXCR, one entry per CDR3 protein. The sample consists of about 480,000 distinct CDR3 sequences, 13% to 15% of them appearing once. Sequencing was done on a sample of blood. These receptor sequences come from a woman aged 18-29 years with Graves' hyperthyroidism.

V usage is TRBV19 and J usage is TRBJ2-3, with D tentatively TRBD1 (6 bases). This CDR3 spans 16 amino acids. Germline lookup yields CDR1 LNHDA and CDR2 SQIVND (reference sequence). Trimming cost V 7 bases and J 2 bases, with 19 bases left between them. The CDR3 spells CASNLGTPSPTDTQYF. The CDR3, as DNA: TGTGCCAGTAACCTGGGGACACCCAGCCCCACAGATACGCAGTATTTT.

This clonotype was seen many times. V and J are TRBV20-1 and TRBJ2-3, with 8 bases fitting TRBD2. Germline assignment: CDR1 DFQATT and CDR2 SNEGSKA (reference sequence). CDR3 length equals 15 residues. V lost 0 bases, J lost 5 bases, and 7 bases stayed unmatched. The CDR3 is CSARDLREGGDTQYF. In nucleotides, the CDR3 is TGCAGTGCTAGAGATCTCCGGGAGGGCGGAGATACGCAGTATTTT.

Many counts were recorded for this clonotype. V and J are TRBV6-1 and TRBJ2-7, with 12 nucleotides matching TRBD2. V lost 6 bases and J lost 1; bases outside the gene matches: 7. There are 16 residues in the CDR3. Germline loops: CDR1 MNHNS, CDR2 SASEGT. The CDR3 loop is CASSLSLAGGSYEQYV. CDR3 coding DNA: TGTGCCAGCAGCCTTTCACTAGCGGGAGGTTCCTACGAGCAGTACGTC.

The sample holds many counts of this clonotype. The genes are TRBV7-9 and TRBJ2-5; D is possibly TRBD1 (6 bases). The V gene lost 5 bases and the J gene lost 1 base, with 14 bases spanning the gap. Germline assignment: CDR1 SEHNR and CDR2 FQNEAQ (reference sequence). The CDR3 totals 15 residues. This CDR3 reads CASSKRDNPQETQYF. The CDR3 region has the DNA TGTGCCAGCAGCAAAAGGGACAACCCCCAAGAGACCCAGTACTTC.

V is TRBV14 and J is TRBJ2-2; 12 bases fit TRBD2. The CDR3 covers 18 residues. Germline CDR1 SGHDN, CDR2 FVKESK. The J segment lost 4 bases and the V segment lost 0 bases, leaving 6 bases of the junction unmatched. CDR3 nucleotide sequence: TGTGCCAGCAGCCAAGATCCCCCTAGCGGGAGGGCCACCGGGGAGCTGTTTTTT. Amino acids: CASSQDPPSGRATGELFF.

This clonotype was counted ten times or more. The rearrangement uses TRBV29-1 and TRBJ1-1; D ambiguous. The CDR3 runs 12 residues. CDR1 SQVTM and CDR2 ANQGSEA come from the germline V gene. Trimming removed 7 bases from V and 0 bases from J, with 9 bases in between. CDR3 DNA sequence: TGCAGCGGACGAAGGGTGAACACTGAAGCTTTCTTT. Protein product: CSGRRVNTEAFF.

This clonotype occurred many times. The rearrangement joins TRBV6-6 to TRBJ2-2, with 8 nucleotides matching TRBD2. The J segment lost 0 bases and the V segment lost 2 bases, leaving 8 bases of the junction unmatched. This CDR3 comprises 18 residues. CDR1 is MNHNY and CDR2 is SVGAGI in the germline V gene (reference sequence). DNA for the CDR3: TGTGCCAGCAGTTACCCCTTTACTAGCGGTGCGAACACCGGGGAGCTGTTTTTT. Its translation: CASSYPFTSGANTGELFF.

The rearrangement joins TRBV30 to TRBJ2-1; the D gene is possibly TRBD2 (6 bases). CDR3 length: 15 amino acids. V was pared by 1 base and J by 3 bases, with 13 bases between. Germline V gene lookup returns CDR1 GTSNPN and CDR2 SVGIG (reference sequence). The CDR3 sequence: CAWSDRAGFYNEQFF. Written as DNA, the CDR3 is TGTGCCTGGAGTGATAGGGCGGGGTTCTACAATGAGCAGTTCTTC.

This clonotype was detected many times. J is TRBJ1-2 and V is TRBV12-3 or TRBV12-4; D unclear. This CDR3 is 15 amino acids long. The germline V and J ends were trimmed by 0 bases and 8 bases, with 16 bases remaining between them. CDR3 loop: CASSLAHPRTFGYTF. CDR3 bases: TGTGCCAGCAGTTTAGCGCACCCCAGGACCTTCGGCTACACCTTC.